These T cell receptor beta chains were read from a single sample in a study of T-cell memory formation after mild COVID-19. MiXCR, run by TCRdb on the 5' RACE reads, gives a single entry per CDR3 protein. The top ten clones hold approximately 20% of a sample with roughly 310,000 distinct CDR3 sequences, less than 20% of them seen once. The specimen was PBMCs or a T cell subset sorted from them (not recorded which). These receptors all come from a man aged 18 to 29 who had mild COVID-19 (a few samples of this study predate the infection). Cell type and time point are not known. Both conserved end residues are part of each CDR3. The order of the fields is J gene, D gene, clone size, V gene, CDR3 DNA, CDR3 protein. The D gene is left open where the match is weak. Rows may omit the clone size; those that give it use once, few, many or a size class.

j_gene: TRBJ2-3
d_gene: TRBD1
abundance: many
v_gene: TRBV6-5
CDR3nt: TGTGCCAGCAGTAGGACAGGGGTGCTACGCACAGATACGCAGTATTTT
CDR3aa: CASSRTGVLRTDTQYF

j_gene: TRBJ2-3
d_gene: -
abundance: -
v_gene: TRBV4-1
CDR3nt: TGCGCCAGCAGCCAAACAAGTGCGTGGATAGATACGCAGTATTTT
CDR3aa: CASSQTSAWIDTQYF

j_gene: TRBJ1-5
d_gene: TRBD1
abundance: -
v_gene: TRBV7-9
CDR3nt: TGTGCCAGCAGCCGGACTGGACAGGCGGGCCAGCCCCAGCATTTT
CDR3aa: CASSRTGQAGQPQHF

j_gene: TRBJ2-3
d_gene: -
abundance: few
v_gene: TRBV29-1
CDR3nt: TGCAGCGTTGGTCTCCACACAGATACGCAGTATTTT
CDR3aa: CSVGLHTDTQYF

j_gene: TRBJ2-7
d_gene: TRBD2
abundance: -
v_gene: TRBV18
CDR3nt: TGTGCCAGCTCACCTGACTTTAGCGGGGGGGCAGGAGAGCAGTACTTC
CDR3aa: CASSPDFSGGAGEQYF

j_gene: TRBJ1-5
d_gene: TRBD1
abundance: -
v_gene: TRBV4-1
CDR3nt: TGCGCCAGCAGCCAAGATCCGACAGGGGGACTGGGGGCCCAGCATTTT
CDR3aa: CASSQDPTGGLGAQHF

j_gene: TRBJ2-5
d_gene: TRBD2
abundance: -
v_gene: TRBV5-1
CDR3nt: TGCGCCAGCAGCTCCTTAGGACTAGCCGTGGAGACCCAGTACTTC
CDR3aa: CASSSLGLAVETQYF

j_gene: TRBJ2-7
d_gene: TRBD2
abundance: -
v_gene: TRBV27
CDR3nt: TGTGCCAGCAGTTTGGTAGCGGGGGGGCTCTACGAGCAGTACTTC
CDR3aa: CASSLVAGGLYEQYF

j_gene: TRBJ2-5
d_gene: -
abundance: -
v_gene: TRBV15
CDR3nt: TGTGCCACCAGCCTTATGGTGGGGAACATCCAAGAGACCCAGTACTTC
CDR3aa: CATSLMVGNIQETQYF

j_gene: TRBJ2-2
d_gene: -
abundance: few
v_gene: TRBV3-1
CDR3nt: TGTGCCAGCAGCCAAGTCTCCGGGACACCAGGGGAGCTGTTTTTT
CDR3aa: CASSQVSGTPGELFF

j_gene: TRBJ2-3
d_gene: -
abundance: few
v_gene: TRBV4-1
CDR3nt: TGCGCCAGCAGCCAAGGGTGGCAGAATACGCAGTATTTT
CDR3aa: CASSQGWQNTQYF

j_gene: TRBJ1-5
d_gene: TRBD1
abundance: many
v_gene: TRBV6-5
CDR3nt: TGTGCCAGCAGTTTGACAGGGAATAGCAATCAGCCCCAGCATTTT
CDR3aa: CASSLTGNSNQPQHF

j_gene: TRBJ1-1
d_gene: TRBD1
abundance: many
v_gene: TRBV7-9
CDR3nt: TGTGCCTCCCGACAGGGGGCGGACACTGAAGCTTTCTTT
CDR3aa: CASRQGADTEAFF

j_gene: TRBJ2-3
d_gene: -
abundance: -
v_gene: TRBV6-2/TRBV6-3
CDR3nt: TGTGCCAGCAAAAAGGGGCTCTATACGCAGTATTTT
CDR3aa: CASKKGLYTQYF

j_gene: TRBJ2-5
d_gene: TRBD1
abundance: -
v_gene: TRBV6-1
CDR3nt: TGTGCCAGCAGTGGCCGGGACAGGGGGTTTCTGGAGACCCAGTACTTC
CDR3aa: CASSGRDRGFLETQYF

j_gene: TRBJ2-6
d_gene: TRBD1
abundance: -
v_gene: TRBV11-1
CDR3nt: TGTGCCAGCAGAGTACAGGGGGCGCACGGGGCCAACGTCCTGACTTTC
CDR3aa: CASRVQGAHGANVLTF

j_gene: TRBJ1-2
d_gene: -
abundance: -
v_gene: TRBV5-5
CDR3nt: TGTGCCAGCAGCTTGGGGTCAATTGCTAACTATGGCTACACCTTC
CDR3aa: CASSLGSIANYGYTF

j_gene: TRBJ2-1
d_gene: -
abundance: few
v_gene: TRBV7-2
CDR3nt: TGTGCCAGCAGGAGACAGGCGGGCTCGGTCAATGAGCAGTTCTTC
CDR3aa: CASRRQAGSVNEQFF

j_gene: TRBJ2-3
d_gene: -
abundance: -
v_gene: TRBV7-3
CDR3nt: TGTGCCAGCAGCTTTTTTAGAGCGCAGTATTTT
CDR3aa: CASSFFRAQYF

j_gene: TRBJ2-1
d_gene: TRBD2
abundance: few
v_gene: TRBV5-1
CDR3nt: TGCGCCAGCAGCTTGGAGAGCGGGGGGTCTAATGAGCAGTTCTTC
CDR3aa: CASSLESGGSNEQFF

j_gene: TRBJ1-1
d_gene: -
abundance: -
v_gene: TRBV6-5
CDR3nt: TGTGCCAGCAGTCGTCTGGAAAGGGCTGAAGCTTTCTTT
CDR3aa: CASSRLERAEAFF

j_gene: TRBJ2-1
d_gene: -
abundance: -
v_gene: TRBV28
CDR3nt: TGTGCCAGCAGCCAAGGGGGGACAACTTACAATGAGCAGTTCTTC
CDR3aa: CASSQGGTTYNEQFF

j_gene: TRBJ2-2
d_gene: -
abundance: -
v_gene: TRBV7-6
CDR3nt: TGTGCCAGCAGCTTAGCTCGAGTGGCCGGGGAGCTGTTTTTT
CDR3aa: CASSLARVAGELFF

j_gene: TRBJ1-1
d_gene: -
abundance: few
v_gene: TRBV29-1
CDR3nt: TGCAGCGTTGAACCTACGGGAACTGAAGCTTTCTTT
CDR3aa: CSVEPTGTEAFF

j_gene: TRBJ1-1
d_gene: -
abundance: few
v_gene: TRBV29-1
CDR3nt: TGCAGCGTTGACGGTGCTTTCTTT
CDR3aa: CSVDGAFF

j_gene: TRBJ2-1
d_gene: TRBD1
abundance: few
v_gene: TRBV11-3
CDR3nt: TGTGCCAGCAGCCCAGGGGGAGCGGCCTCCTACAATGAGCAGTTCTTC
CDR3aa: CASSPGGAASYNEQFF

j_gene: TRBJ1-3
d_gene: -
abundance: -
v_gene: TRBV4-3
CDR3nt: TGCGCCAGCAGCCAAGACGGAGGTACTGGAAACACCATATATTTT
CDR3aa: CASSQDGGTGNTIYF

j_gene: TRBJ2-5
d_gene: TRBD1
abundance: few
v_gene: TRBV13
CDR3nt: TGTGCCAGCAGCTCGGGACAGTCTTTTGAGACCCAGTACTTC
CDR3aa: CASSSGQSFETQYF

j_gene: TRBJ2-7
d_gene: -
abundance: -
v_gene: TRBV7-2
CDR3nt: TGTGCCAGCAGCCCGGAGGCCAGTCCCTACGAGCAGTACTTC
CDR3aa: CASSPEASPYEQYF

j_gene: TRBJ2-3
d_gene: TRBD2
abundance: few
v_gene: TRBV3-1
CDR3nt: TGTGCCAGCAGCGGTCGGGCTAGCGGGAGCACAGATACGCAGTATTTT
CDR3aa: CASSGRASGSTDTQYF

j_gene: TRBJ2-5
d_gene: TRBD2
abundance: -
v_gene: TRBV5-1
CDR3nt: TGTCCCAGCTGCTGGGAGGGTAGCTTCGCGGAGACCCAGTACTTC
CDR3aa: CPSCWEGSFAETQYF

j_gene: TRBJ2-6
d_gene: -
abundance: few
v_gene: TRBV7-2
CDR3nt: TGTGCCAGCAGCCCATATCGCTCTGGGGCCAACGTCCTGACTTTC
CDR3aa: CASSPYRSGANVLTF

j_gene: TRBJ1-5
d_gene: -
abundance: few
v_gene: TRBV18
CDR3nt: TGTGCCAGCTCACCACCAGGGCGGGTGGGACAGCCCCAGCATTTT
CDR3aa: CASSPPGRVGQPQHF

j_gene: TRBJ2-5
d_gene: TRBD2
abundance: -
v_gene: TRBV4-1
CDR3nt: TGCGCCAGCAGCCAAGATGGAGCGGGGACGGGGGAGACCCAGTACTTC
CDR3aa: CASSQDGAGTGETQYF

j_gene: TRBJ1-3
d_gene: -
abundance: few
v_gene: TRBV11-2
CDR3nt: TGTGCCAGCAGCTTGTGGGGGGCTGGAAACACCATATATTTT
CDR3aa: CASSLWGAGNTIYF

j_gene: TRBJ2-2
d_gene: TRBD2
abundance: few
v_gene: TRBV20-1
CDR3nt: TGCAGTGCAGTCCCTGATTCCAGCGGGGGGACCGGGGAGCTGTTTTTT
CDR3aa: CSAVPDSSGGTGELFF

j_gene: TRBJ1-2
d_gene: -
abundance: few
v_gene: TRBV20-1
CDR3nt: TGCAGTGCTGGAGGAGGGGACGACTATGGCTACACCTTC
CDR3aa: CSAGGGDDYGYTF

j_gene: TRBJ1-5
d_gene: -
abundance: -
v_gene: TRBV12-3/TRBV12-4
CDR3nt: TGTGCCAGCAGTTTTGAGGGTGTGGGCAATCAGCCCCAGCATTTT
CDR3aa: CASSFEGVGNQPQHF

j_gene: TRBJ2-3
d_gene: -
abundance: few
v_gene: TRBV4-1
CDR3nt: TGCGCCAGCAGCCAAAGAACCCGGGGGAGCACAGATACGCAGTATTTT
CDR3aa: CASSQRTRGSTDTQYF

j_gene: TRBJ1-1
d_gene: -
abundance: few
v_gene: TRBV12-3/TRBV12-4
CDR3nt: TGTGCCAGCAATTCTTGGGTGGGCACTGAAGCTTTCTTT
CDR3aa: CASNSWVGTEAFF

j_gene: TRBJ2-3
d_gene: -
abundance: few
v_gene: TRBV3-1
CDR3nt: TGTGCCAGCAGCCAAGTTCGTGGCGGGATAAATACGCAGTATTTT
CDR3aa: CASSQVRGGINTQYF

j_gene: TRBJ1-1
d_gene: TRBD1
abundance: -
v_gene: TRBV27
CDR3nt: TGTGCCAGCAGTTCAAGACAGGGCCGGAACACTGAAGCTTTCTTT
CDR3aa: CASSSRQGRNTEAFF

j_gene: TRBJ1-1
d_gene: -
abundance: -
v_gene: TRBV7-9
CDR3nt: TGTGCCAGCAGCTTAGAAGGGAGCCCTGAAGCTTTCTTT
CDR3aa: CASSLEGSPEAFF

j_gene: TRBJ2-3
d_gene: TRBD2
abundance: few
v_gene: TRBV5-1
CDR3nt: TGCGCCAGTCAAGCGGGGGGCACAGATACGCAGTATTTT
CDR3aa: CASQAGGTDTQYF

j_gene: TRBJ1-2
d_gene: TRBD1
abundance: few
v_gene: TRBV7-8
CDR3nt: TGTGCCAGCAGCCGAATAGGGACAGGGTTCGGAGGCTACACCTTC
CDR3aa: CASSRIGTGFGGYTF

j_gene: TRBJ2-7
d_gene: TRBD1
abundance: -
v_gene: TRBV6-2/TRBV6-3
CDR3nt: TGTGCCAGCAGTTTCCACCCGGGACAGGGGCATTACGAGCAGTACTTC
CDR3aa: CASSFHPGQGHYEQYF

j_gene: TRBJ1-2
d_gene: -
abundance: -
v_gene: TRBV20-1
CDR3nt: TGCAGTGCTCTGTACGGTGGGATCTATGGCTACACCTTC
CDR3aa: CSALYGGIYGYTF

j_gene: TRBJ2-7
d_gene: -
abundance: few
v_gene: TRBV7-9
CDR3nt: TGTGCCAGCGGCCGGGCAGTTTCCTACGAGCAGTACTTC
CDR3aa: CASGRAVSYEQYF

j_gene: TRBJ2-3
d_gene: -
abundance: -
v_gene: TRBV7-9
CDR3nt: TGTGCCAGCAGCTTAGCGCTAAGCAGCGACACAGATACGCAGTATTTT
CDR3aa: CASSLALSSDTDTQYF